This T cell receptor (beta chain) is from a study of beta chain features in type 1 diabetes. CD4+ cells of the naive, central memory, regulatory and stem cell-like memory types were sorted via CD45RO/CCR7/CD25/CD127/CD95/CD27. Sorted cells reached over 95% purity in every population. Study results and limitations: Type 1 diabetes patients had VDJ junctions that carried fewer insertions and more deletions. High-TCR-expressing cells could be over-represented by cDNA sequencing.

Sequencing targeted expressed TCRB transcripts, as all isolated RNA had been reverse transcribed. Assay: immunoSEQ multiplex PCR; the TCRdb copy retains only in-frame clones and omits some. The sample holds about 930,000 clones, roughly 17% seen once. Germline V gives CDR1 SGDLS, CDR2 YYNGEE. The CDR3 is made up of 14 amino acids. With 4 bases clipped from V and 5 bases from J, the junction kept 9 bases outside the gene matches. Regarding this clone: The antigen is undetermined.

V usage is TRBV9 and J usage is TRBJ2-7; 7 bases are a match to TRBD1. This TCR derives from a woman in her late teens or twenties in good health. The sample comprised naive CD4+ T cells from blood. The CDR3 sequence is CASSSGTATDEQYF. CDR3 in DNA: TGTGCCAGCAGCTCCGGGACAGCAACCGACGAGCAGTACTTC.